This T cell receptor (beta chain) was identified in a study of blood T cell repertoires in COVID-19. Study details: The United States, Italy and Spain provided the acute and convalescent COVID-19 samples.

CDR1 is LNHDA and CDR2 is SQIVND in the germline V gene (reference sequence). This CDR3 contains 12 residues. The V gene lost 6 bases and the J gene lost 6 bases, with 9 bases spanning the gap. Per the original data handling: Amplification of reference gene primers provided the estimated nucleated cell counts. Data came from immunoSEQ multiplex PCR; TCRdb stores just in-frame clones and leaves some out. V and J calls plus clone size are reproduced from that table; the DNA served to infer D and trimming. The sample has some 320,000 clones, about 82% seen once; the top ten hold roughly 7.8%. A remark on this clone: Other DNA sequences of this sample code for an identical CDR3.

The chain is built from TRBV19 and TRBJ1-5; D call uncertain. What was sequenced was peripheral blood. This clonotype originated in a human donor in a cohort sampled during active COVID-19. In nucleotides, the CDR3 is TGTGCCAGTAGCCAGAACCCTCAGCCCCAGCATTTT. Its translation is CASSQNPQPQHF.